The present TCR beta chain was sequenced within a study of Ad26.COV2.S vaccination and SARS-CoV-2 variants. Study-wide context: Ad26.COV2.S given intramuscularly, once or twice 56 days apart.

The germline V gene has CDR1 SNHLY and CDR2 FYNNEI. This CDR3 contains 14 residues. V gave up 6 bases and J gave up 0 bases; unmatched junction bases: 4. Noted treatment: over 15 received Ad26.COV2.S at low or high dose, single or two shots; about 5 received placebo; per-sample allocation not given. Samples analyzed were those drawn on day 63 after the first vaccine or placebo injection. Clones were read by immunoSEQ multiplex PCR, and TCRdb kept only the in-frame ones, dropping some. The data show hundreds of thousands of clones, roughly 90% seen once. This chain joins TRBV2 and TRBJ2-5; 7 bases fit TRBD1. This specimen consisted of peripheral blood, obtained in a trial of Ad26.COV2.S vaccine versus placebo. This receptor was identified in a person aged 18-65 years who received the Ad26.COV2.S COVID-19 vaccine or a placebo. The DNA of the CDR3 is TGTGCCAGCAGGGGGACAGCTAACCAAGAGACCCAGTACTTC. Translation gives CASRGTANQETQYF.